This T cell receptor beta chain derives from a study of cytomegalovirus exposure and HLA in healthy donors. Primers included in the PCR were 60 Vbeta and 13 Jbeta primers. The protocol was immunoSEQ multiplex PCR, while the TCRdb copy is restricted to in-frame clones and leaves out a portion. The sample carries about 170,000 clones, 80% to 85% recorded once. Overall study results and limits: Productive status was seen about 90% or about 30% of the time for most TCR beta V segments in an earlier analysis.

Healthy people donating bone marrow made up the donors. Germline V CDR1 and CDR2: MNHEY, SVGAGI. V gave up 6 bases and J gave up 2 bases, with 13 bases separating them. This CDR3 comprises 14 residues. As for this clone: The antigen is unknown.

This sequence joins TRBV6-5 and TRBJ1-1; tentative D call: TRBD1 (5 bases). The TCR originated in a boy between 2 and 10 years old in good health and CMV-seronegative. Material: PBMCs. The CDR3 sequence: CASRARQTNTEAFF. The CDR3 region has the DNA TGTGCCAGCAGGGCCCGACAGACTAACACTGAAGCTTTCTTT.